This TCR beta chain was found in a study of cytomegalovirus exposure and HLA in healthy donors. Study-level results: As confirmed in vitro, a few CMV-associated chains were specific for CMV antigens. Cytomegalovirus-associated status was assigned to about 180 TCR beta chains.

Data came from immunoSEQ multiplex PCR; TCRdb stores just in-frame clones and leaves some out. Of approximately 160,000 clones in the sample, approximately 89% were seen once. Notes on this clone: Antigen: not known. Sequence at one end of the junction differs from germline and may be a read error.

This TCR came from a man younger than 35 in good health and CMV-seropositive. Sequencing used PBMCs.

This CDR3 reads CASSPTGGLKDF. The CDR3 coding sequence is TGTGCCAGCAGCCCCACAGGGGGCCTCAAGGACTTC. The chain couples TRBV16 to TRBJ2-7; TRBD1 matches at 9 bases. The CDR3 spans 12 residues. Germline V gene data show CDR1 as KGHSY and CDR2 as FQNENV.